The source of this TCR beta chain is a study of technical replicates of blood from a handful of donors. Clones were sequenced by immunoSEQ multiplex PCR, and TCRdb holds only the in-frame ones, with some missing. The sample contains roughly 76,000 clones, 80% to 90% of which appear only once. The CDR3 consists of 14 residues. CDR1 is ENHRY and CDR2 is SYGVKD in the germline V gene. V trimming: 2 bases; J trimming: 5 bases; junction bases outside the gene matches: 6. The chain joins TRBV10-3 to TRBJ2-7, with 7 bases lining up with TRBD1. The sequencing input was PBMCs. The receptor comes from a human donor in good health. Some clones in this sample may be carry-over from other donors' samples. DNA for the CDR3: TGTGCCATCAGTGAGGGTGGGACAGTAAACGAGCAGTACTTC. Translated: CAISEGGTVNEQYF.